Presented here are 10 T cell receptor beta chains from one specimen sequenced in a study of OX40 agonist ivuxolimab in advanced cancers. Here immunoSEQ multiplex PCR was the method, and the copy in TCRdb shows in-frame clones only, minus some. This sample has roughly 86,000 clones, with 75% to 95% found just once. Sequencing used CD4+ or CD8+ T cells sorted from blood, obtained in a trial of the OX40 agonist ivuxolimab. Source of these receptors: an adult with an advanced solid tumor such as melanoma, head and neck, liver or kidney cancer.

As DNA, the CDR3 is TGCGCCAGCAGCCAAGTTCCGACCCCCTCTGGAAACACCATATATTTT. This gives the protein CASSQVPTPSGNTIYF. The chain joins TRBV4-1 to TRBJ1-3; D not resolved. Trimming stripped 1 base from V and 0 bases from J, with 10 bases between. Germline values: CDR1 MGHRA, CDR2 YSYEKL. This CDR3 is built from 16 residues.

As to this clone: The identical CDR3 is also encoded by other nucleotide sequences in the sample. The gene calls are TRBV7-9 and TRBJ1-1; a possible D gene is TRBD1 (5 bases). Germline V gene sequence: CDR1 SEHNR, CDR2 FQNEAQ (reference sequence). The V gene lost 5 bases and the J gene lost 3 bases, with 10 bases spanning the gap. The CDR3 length is 13 residues. The CDR3, as DNA: TGTGCCAGCAGCCTTGACAGACACACTGAAGCTTTCTTT. This gives the protein CASSLDRHTEAFF.

This chain links TRBV7-9 with TRBJ2-1; 8 positions match TRBD1. The germline V gene has CDR1 SEHNR and CDR2 FQNEAQ (reference sequence). The CDR3 loop spans 13 amino acids. V lost 3 bases, J lost 12 bases, and 7 bases stayed unmatched. The CDR3 protein is CASSFGQGAGQFF. CDR3 DNA sequence: TGTGCCAGCAGCTTCGGCCAGGGGGCTGGGCAGTTCTTC.

The gene calls are TRBV2 and TRBJ2-7; D may be TRBD1 (6 bases). The V gene lost 6 bases and the J gene lost 3 bases, with 9 bases spanning the gap. The germline gives CDR1 SNHLY, CDR2 FYNNEI. CDR3 size: 12 residues. CDR3 coding DNA: TGTGCCAGCAGCCCCAGGGGCTACGAGCAGTACTTC. Protein: CASSPRGYEQYF.

The rearrangement uses TRBV6-1 and TRBJ1-2; a possible D gene is TRBD1 (6 bases). The CDR3 consists of 14 residues. Trimming removed 3 bases at V and 3 bases at J, with 11 bases between. The germline V gene has CDR1 MNHNS and CDR2 SASEGT. The CDR3 loop is CASSEWDKDYGYTF. The CDR3 DNA is TGTGCCAGCAGTGAGTGGGACAAGGACTATGGCTACACCTTC.

The chain employs TRBV6-1 and TRBJ2-2; D may correspond to TRBD1 or TRBD2 (5 bases each). V was shortened by 6 bases and J by 6 bases, with 14 bases between the two germline ends. Germline lookup yields CDR1 MNHNS and CDR2 SASEGT. This CDR3 region has 14 residues. CDR3 nucleotide sequence: TGTGCCAGCAGATATATAGAGGGGTCCGGGGAGCTGTTTTTT. Translating gives CASRYIEGSGELFF.

The rearrangement joins TRBV7-2 to TRBJ1-4; 9 positions agree with TRBD1. Trimming cost V 4 bases and J 7 bases; bases outside gene matches: 7. The CDR3 length is 15 residues. CDR1 is SGHTA, CDR2 FQGNSA, per germline. The CDR3 here is CASSYSGTGSEKLFF. The DNA for the CDR3 is TGTGCCAGCAGCTACTCCGGGACAGGGTCTGAAAAACTGTTTTTT.

The CDR3 sequence: CASTTGLRNTIYF. As DNA, the CDR3 is TGTGCCAGCACCACGGGTTTAAGAAACACCATATATTTT. The chain recombines TRBV6-5 with TRBJ1-3; D gene unclear. V lost 7 bases to trimming and J lost 5 bases, with 12 bases between them. This CDR3 spans 13 amino acids. The germline gives CDR1 MNHEY, CDR2 SVGAGI.

The J gene is TRBJ2-7, the V gene TRBV6-1; 9 bases agree with TRBD1. V lost 6 bases, J lost 2 bases, and 2 bases stayed unmatched. Germline V gene lookup returns CDR1 MNHNS and CDR2 SASEGT. The CDR3 has 13 amino acids. The CDR3 nucleotides are TGTGCCAGCAGGAGACAGGGGGCCTACGAGCAGTACTTC. It specifies CASRRQGAYEQYF.

The chain combines TRBV9 with TRBJ1-4; D gene uncertain. Germline assignment: CDR1 SGDLS and CDR2 YYNGEE. V shed 4 bases and J shed 8 bases, with 9 bases lying between them. CDR3 length equals 12 residues. The CDR3 here is CASSLHGEKLFF. The DNA of the CDR3 is TGTGCCAGCAGCCTACATGGGGAAAAACTGTTTTTT.